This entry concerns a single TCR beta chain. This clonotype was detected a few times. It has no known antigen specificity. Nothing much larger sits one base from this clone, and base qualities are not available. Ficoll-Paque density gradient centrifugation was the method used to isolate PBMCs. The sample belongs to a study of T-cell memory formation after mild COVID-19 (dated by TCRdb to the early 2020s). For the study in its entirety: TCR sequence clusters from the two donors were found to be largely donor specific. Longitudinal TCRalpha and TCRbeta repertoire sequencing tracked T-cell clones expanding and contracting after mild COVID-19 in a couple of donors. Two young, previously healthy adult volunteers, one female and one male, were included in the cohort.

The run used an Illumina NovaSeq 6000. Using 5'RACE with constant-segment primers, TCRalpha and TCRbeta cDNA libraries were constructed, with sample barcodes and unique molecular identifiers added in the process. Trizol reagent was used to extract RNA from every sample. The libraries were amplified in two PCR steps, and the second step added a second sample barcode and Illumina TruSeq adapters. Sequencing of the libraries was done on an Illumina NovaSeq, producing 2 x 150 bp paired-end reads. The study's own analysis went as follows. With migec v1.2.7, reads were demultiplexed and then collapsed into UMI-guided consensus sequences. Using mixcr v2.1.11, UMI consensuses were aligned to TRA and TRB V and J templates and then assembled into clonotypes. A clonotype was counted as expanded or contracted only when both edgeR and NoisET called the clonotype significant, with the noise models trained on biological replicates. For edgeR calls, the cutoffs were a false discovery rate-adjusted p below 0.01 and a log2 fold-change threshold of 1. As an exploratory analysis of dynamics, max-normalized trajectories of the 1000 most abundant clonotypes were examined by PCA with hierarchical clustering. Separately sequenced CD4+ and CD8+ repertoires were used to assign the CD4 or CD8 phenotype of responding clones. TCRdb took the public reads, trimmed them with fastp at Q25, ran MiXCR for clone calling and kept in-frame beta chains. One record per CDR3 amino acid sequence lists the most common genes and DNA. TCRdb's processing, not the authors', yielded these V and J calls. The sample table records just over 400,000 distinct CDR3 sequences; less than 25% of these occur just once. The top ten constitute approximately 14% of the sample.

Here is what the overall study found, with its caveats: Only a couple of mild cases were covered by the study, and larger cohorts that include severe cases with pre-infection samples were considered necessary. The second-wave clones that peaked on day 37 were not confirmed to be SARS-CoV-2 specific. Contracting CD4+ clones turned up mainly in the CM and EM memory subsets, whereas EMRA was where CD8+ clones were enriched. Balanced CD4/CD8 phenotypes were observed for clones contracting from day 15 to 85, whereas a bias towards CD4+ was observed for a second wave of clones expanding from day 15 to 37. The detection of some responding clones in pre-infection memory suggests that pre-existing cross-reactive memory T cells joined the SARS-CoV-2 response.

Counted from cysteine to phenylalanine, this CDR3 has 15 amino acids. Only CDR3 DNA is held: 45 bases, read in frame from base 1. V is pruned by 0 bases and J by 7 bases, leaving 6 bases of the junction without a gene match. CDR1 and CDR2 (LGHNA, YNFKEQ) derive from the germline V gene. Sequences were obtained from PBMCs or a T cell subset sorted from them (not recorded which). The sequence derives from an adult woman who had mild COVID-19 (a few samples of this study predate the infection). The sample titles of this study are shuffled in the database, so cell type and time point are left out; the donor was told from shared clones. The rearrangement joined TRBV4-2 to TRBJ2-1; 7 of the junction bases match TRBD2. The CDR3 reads CASSQEGGPRNEQFF. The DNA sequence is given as TGTGCCAGCAGCCAAGAGGGAGGGCCGAGGAATGAGCAGTTCTTC.